This paragraph reports one T cell receptor beta chain. The antigen is unknown. The data are from a study of T cell clusters in autoimmune cytopenias. General observations from the study: TRB repertoire shifts in secondary cytopenia and chronic lymphocytic leukemia mostly reflected lymphoma, not autoimmunity. Physiological T cell clusters of healthy donors were apparently absent in primary autoimmune cytopenia patients.

Germline CDR1 and CDR2: SGHRS and YFSETQ. The CDR3 covers 14 residues. TRB rearrangements were amplified by touch-down multiplex PCR with mixed TRB-A/B primers. After re-calling the multiplex PCR reads, TCRdb lists one entry per CDR3 protein, DNA absent. The repertoire shows over 6,000 distinct CDR3 sequences; the top ten hold about a third. TRB amplification used 250 ng of peripheral blood genomic DNA. This sample also appeared in a second study, on T cell repertoires in aging, cancer and after chemotherapy. That study adds: Compared with age-matched healthy donors, untreated hematological or solid cancer patients showed higher blood TCR clonality. Loss of evenness, beyond lost richness, contributed to age-related TCR diversity decline in cancer patients.

Specimen: peripheral blood. This clonotype was sampled from a human donor with an autoimmune cytopenia or autoimmune hepatitis (not recorded which). This sequence joins TRBV5-1 and TRBJ2-3. CDR3 sequence: CASSLEGSVDTQYF. The full variable domain, completed using reference TRBV5-1 and TRBJ2-3, is KAGVTQTPRYLIKTRGQQVTLSCSPISGHRSVSWYQQTPGQGLQFLFEYFSETQRNKGNFPGRFSGRQFSNSRSEMNVSTLELGDSALYLCASSLEGSVDTQYFGPGTRLTVL.